This T cell receptor (beta chain) was sequenced for a study of high-grade serous ovarian cancer treatment subgroups. Trimming took off 7 bases at V and 4 bases at J, with 23 bases between the two ends. There are 18 residues in the CDR3. CDR1 and CDR2 from the germline V gene are LGHNT and FRNRAP. Assay: immunoSEQ multiplex PCR; the TCRdb copy retains only in-frame clones and omits some. This sample has about 16,000 clones, with almost 75% found just once. The tumor samples were collected prior to definitive surgery or chemotherapy. The sequence was collected from a human donor with high-grade serous ovarian cancer. V gene TRBV12-5 combines with J gene TRBJ2-6; TRBD2 is a possible D gene (6 bases). The sequenced sample consisted of tumor tissue. The CDR3 sequence is CASAQTSDGASGANVLTF. CDR3 bases: TGTGCTAGTGCCCAGACTAGTGACGGGGCGTCCGGGGCCAACGTCCTGACTTTC.